This T cell receptor (beta chain) was captured by sequencing in a study of CD8+CD57+ T cells in acquired aplastic anemia. Using genomic DNA as the template, TCR beta VDJ and CDR3 profiling was carried out. One entry per CDR3 protein, called by TCRdb with MiXCR from the reads. The sample includes around 200,000 distinct CDR3 sequences, about 60% of them seen just once. V was clipped by 0 bases and J by 1 base, with 13 bases between them. Germline CDR1 LNHNV, CDR2 YYDKDF (reference sequence). The CDR3 is made up of 17 amino acids. All patients picked for sequencing had shown, by flow cytometry, an expansion of CD8+CD57+ cells.

The source material was sorted CD4+, CD8+, or CD8+CD57+ T cells (not recorded which) from PBMCs. The chain is built from TRBV15 and TRBJ1-5; D is possibly TRBD1 (5 bases). This clonotype was obtained from a human donor with aplastic anemia. In nucleotides, the CDR3 is TGTGCCACCAGCAGAGATCTATCCGGGGGAAGCAATCAGCCCCAGCATTTT. This encodes CATSRDLSGGSNQPQHF.